This entry features one T cell receptor beta chain sequence. Its antigen is unidentified. These data are taken from a study of cytomegalovirus exposure and HLA in healthy donors. The study ran its PCR with 60 Vbeta and 13 Jbeta primers. Produced via immunoSEQ multiplex PCR; TCRdb's table is partial and in-frame only. The sample records some 130,000 clones, approximately 74% being singletons. V lost 0 bases and J 10 bases, leaving 13 bases between the germline ends. The length of the CDR3 is 13 residues. CDR1 and CDR2 from the germline V gene are SGHRS and YFSETQ. Study-level findings and limits: Earlier results showed most TCR beta V segments being productive about 87% or about 30% of the time.

The receptor comes from a male donor in good health and CMV-seronegative. This sequence joins TRBV5-1 and TRBJ1-1, with no clear D. Sample: PBMCs. The CDR3 DNA sequence: TGCGCCAGCAGCTTGGACGGCGGGAAAGCAGCTTTCTTT. Translated: CASSLDGGKAAFF.